Below, 3 T cell receptor beta chains from the same sample are listed, as sequenced in a study of B cell selection in AIRE deficiency. Assay used: immunoSEQ multiplex PCR; TCRdb lists only in-frame clones, some missing. The sample yields about 25,000 clones, 90% to 98% seen once. The sorted conventional CD4 T cells were gated as CD4+CD127+. Sequencing was done on a sample of CD4+CD127+ conventional T cells sorted from PBMCs. Receptor source: a human donor in good health.

The V gene is TRBV28, the J gene TRBJ1-2; a possible D gene is TRBD1 (5 bases). CDR3 length: 11 amino acids. CDR1 and CDR2 (germline): MDHEN, SYDVKM. With 5 bases removed from V and 7 bases from J, the gap between germline ends came to 8 bases. Here the CDR3 DNA reads TGTGCCAGCAGTCTCCAGGGTGGCTACACCTTC. It encodes CASSLQGGYTF.

Notes on this clone: At one end the junction does not follow the germline gene, possibly because of a read error. This chain joins TRBV7-9 and TRBJ2-1; D could derive from TRBD1 or TRBD2 (6 bases each). Germline values: CDR1 SEHNR, CDR2 FQNEAQ (reference sequence). This CDR3 is 16 amino acids long. The CDR3 is CASSGDISPPGVRGIF. For the CDR3, the DNA is TGTGCCAGCAGCGGGGACATCTCGCCTCCGGGGGTGCGCGGGATCTTC.

The CDR3 nucleotides read TGTGCCAGCAGCTTGGGGCCGACTAGCGGGAGGGCCGGGAATGAGCAGTTCTTC. Its protein product is CASSLGPTSGRAGNEQFF. The chain employs TRBV5-4 and TRBJ2-1; 14 nucleotides agree with TRBD2. Trimming took 0 bases from V and 7 from J; bases not matched to a gene: 9. Germline V lookup: CDR1 SGHNT, CDR2 YYREEE (reference sequence). This CDR3 spans 18 amino acids.